This T cell receptor (beta chain) was observed in a study of PD-1 blockade in classical Hodgkin lymphoma. Turning to the study itself: Nivolumab dosing for patients was 3 mg/kg, administered intravenously every 2 weeks.

All the patients suffered relapse after autologous stem cell transplantation, and brentuximab vedotin exposure differed. Trimming cost V 3 bases and J 0 bases, with 12 bases left between them. CDR1 LNHDA and CDR2 SQIVND come from the germline V gene (reference sequence). The CDR3 sequence is 16 residues long. Generated by immunoSEQ multiplex PCR, the TCRdb table keeps only in-frame clones and is missing some. The sample includes some 100,000 clones, about 89% of them seen just once. The chain joins TRBV19 to TRBJ1-5, with D perhaps TRBD1 (5 bases). Specimen: peripheral blood mononuclear cells (PBMCs), collected before the second cycle of nivolumab. The receptor's source is a human donor with classical Hodgkin lymphoma. The CDR3, as DNA: TGTGCCAGTAGTATCACAGGTACTTATAGCAATCAGCCCCAGCATTTT. Translated: CASSITGTYSNQPQHF. Supplemented by reference TRBV19 and TRBJ1-5, the full variable domain reads DGGITQSPKYLFRKEGQNVTLSCEQNLNHDAMYWYRQDPGQGLRLIYYSQIVNDFQKGDIAEGYSVSREKKESFPLTVTSAQKNPTAFYLCASSITGTYSNQPQHFGDGTRLSIL.